Sequencing of this T cell receptor (beta chain) was carried out in a study of cytomegalovirus exposure and HLA in healthy donors (dated by TCRdb to about 2017). Broadly, across the study: An earlier analysis of some 620 of the donors reported approximately 260 Gb of sequence data and 117 million unique TCR beta sequences obtained from about 170 million T cells. Roughly 300 gigabases of sequencing data and tens of millions of unique TCR sequences were included in an early release covering several hundred HLA-typed donors. Of the 300 to 400 genotyped donors, about 84% fell in the genetic ancestry cluster associated with self-reported Caucasian donors. The study aimed to test whether cataloging public T cell receptors could reveal signatures of past pathogen exposure. The T cell repertoires of about 700 subjects were profiled by immunosequencing and related to cytomegalovirus serostatus. Besides the first cohort of roughly 640 subjects, a separate validation cohort made up of roughly 130 different subjects was used. The study combined high-throughput TCR immunosequencing, statistical association of individual TCRs with disease status, and machine learning to predict cytomegalovirus infection status. In a later analysis, previously published TCR beta repertoires from 550 to 700 donors were re-analyzed and high-resolution HLA genotyping was added so that TCR occurrence patterns could be studied. In the later analysis, no new phenotypic data were used to find candidate immune exposures; instead, reliance was placed on TCR beta sequences and their occurrence across donors. An earlier analysis of 587 of the donors used high-throughput TCR beta sequencing to judge whether each TCR beta V gene segment behaved as functional or pseudogenic. Donor age, sex, ethnicity and CMV serostatus were compiled together with the repertoire data. A later genetic analysis used genome-wide SNP genotypes for about 60% of the roughly 700 donors, treating that subset as a discovery cohort. Every repertoire in the discovery cohort had been generated on one and the same sequencing platform. Both class I and class II loci were covered by HLA typing, at four-digit resolution. Typing coverage varied by locus: about 620-630 donors for A, B, C, DRB1 and DQB1; 522 for DQA1; more than 600 for DPA1; around 490 for DPB1. Because of strong linkage in the cohort, five DR-DQ haplotypes were treated as single units for association and clustering. Among about 410 genotyped donors of the cohort, an average of around 240,000 unique TCR beta nucleotide sequences was sequenced per donor, of which 15% to 20% were non-productive. What the study reported, not specific to this receptor: A later analysis associated roughly 17,000 TCR beta sequences with specific HLA alleles at a false discovery rate of 0.05. While some public TCRs were present in many individuals, most TCR sequences turned up only very rarely across donors. A further reported finding was that TCR beta sequences accurately predicted the HLA-A and HLA-B alleles for most subjects in the first cohort. The cohort was sequenced for TCR beta chains only, and without alpha or paired-chain data the features that could be detected were limited. Because HLA typing was missing for some donors at each locus, association tests included only the typed subset. Compared with equally common non-associated chains, HLA-associated TCR beta chains in a later analysis were more clonally expanded and had lower generation probabilities. Strong co-occurrence of HLA alleles, especially DR and DQ, made assigning TCR associations to individual alleles difficult. Several of the top co-occurrence clusters appeared to be linked to parvovirus B19, influenza, CMV and Epstein-Barr virus, according to a later analysis. A later genetic analysis associated a missense DCLRE1C variant with V-gene and J-gene trimming of TCR beta chains, and an independent cohort replicated the association. The authors suggested that the approach could potentially be generalized to other disease states and immunological phenotypes. For the cohort, immune exposure information was limited to CMV serostatus. Fewer than 20 rarely observed V segments, including chromosome 9 orphons, were excluded from the earlier analysis of approximately 600 of the donors because counts were too low. In an earlier analysis of about 600 of the donors, most TCR beta V segments appeared in productive rearrangements about 87% or about 30% of the time, broadly matching IMGT annotations. A group of highly shared sequence variants was considered likely to be a technical artifact of the sequencing pipeline. In a later analysis, most CMV-associated TCR beta chains were found to appear HLA-restricted, with HLA associations seemingly driven largely by CMV exposure. A later analysis found that TCR association rates varied across HLA loci, with DRB1 alleles showing the most associated TCRs and HLA-C alleles the fewest. Linkage disequilibrium might explain the correlated functional status among segregating V segments, but an unknown experimental factor could not be ruled out. Roughly uniform sequencing depth across donors was assumed in presence/absence analyses, although this assumption may not hold. Cytomegalovirus status was reported to be diagnosed by the classifier with high specificity and sensitivity in both the original and validation cohorts. A total of 150 or so TCR beta chains were listed by the study as associated with cytomegalovirus. Compared with the roughly 720-donor mean, donors in an Asian-associated ancestry cluster had fewer N-insertions in productive TCRs, according to a later genetic analysis. In vitro tests confirmed that three of the cytomegalovirus-associated TCR beta chains recognize cytomegalovirus antigens.

Libraries came from the immunoSEQ multiplex PCR assay. For the multiplex PCR, a mixture combining 60 forward primers for TCR Vbeta segments and 13 reverse primers for TCR Jbeta segments was used. A multiplex PCR assay on genomic DNA amplified the CDR3 region of rearranged TCR beta genes. Amplified TCR beta libraries were sequenced as 87-base-pair reads on the Illumina HiSeq System. As for how the authors treated the data: A later analysis counted about 82 million unique TCR beta chains across the 690 or so repertoires, and 9 million to 14 million of these chains were shared by at least two donors. Raw reads were error-corrected and collapsed into unique sequences with a nearest-neighbor algorithm that merged closely related sequences to remove PCR and sequencing errors. V, D and J gene segments were assigned by aligning CDR3 sequences to IMGT reference sequences. For a sequence to be retained, at least a six-nucleotide match to both a V gene segment and a J gene segment was required. A rearrangement counted as productive if the CDR3 had no stop codons and remained in frame with V and J, and every other rearrangement counted as non-productive. Following IMGT convention, CDR3 was defined as the stretch from the second conserved V-encoded cysteine up to the conserved J-encoded phenylalanine. Sequences without an unambiguous match to a single V gene segment were excluded from the earlier analysis of 450 to 650 of the donors. In an earlier analysis of around 600 of the donors, V segments were called functional above 56.7% productive rearrangements and were called segregating when the between-donor standard deviation exceeded 5%. A statistical classification framework was built for diagnosing cytomegalovirus status from the catalog of TCR beta chain sequences. In a later analysis, TCR nucleotide sequences were compared against IMGT/GENE-DB human TR gene sequences so that V and J genes could be assigned. In a later analysis, CDR3 sequences and most-parsimonious VDJ recombination scenarios were assigned using the TCRdist pipeline. In a later analysis, each TCR beta chain was defined by its CDR3 amino acid sequence together with its V-gene family, and reads lacking a unique V-gene family were excluded. As a way to deal with suspected cross-contamination and a sequencing artifact, a later analysis dropped hundreds of nucleotide sequences that were highly shared and had low generation probability. In a later analysis, a clonal expansion index for each public chain was calculated from normalized within-repertoire ranks of inferred template counts. In a later analysis, generation probabilities were computed using a VDJ recombination model fitted to out-of-frame rearrangements, and the results were checked against IGoR. Hypergeometric tests were used in a later analysis to score TCR-TCR, TCR-HLA and TCR-CMV co-occurrence, with a repertoire-size bias correction applied to the TCR pairs. To estimate false discovery rates, a later analysis permuted the HLA or CMV assignments 20 times. A later analysis grouped co-occurring TCRs with DBSCAN, adding TCRdist sequence similarity when clustering within HLA-allele-positive subsets. Co-occurrence clustering excluded repertoires with fewer than 30,000 or more than 120,000 public chains, plus five with anomalous nucleotide sharing. TCRdb's version of the immuneACCESS table is confined to in-frame rearrangements and falls short of the full clone set. An unresolved V gene accounts for under half of the shortfall where checked; the remainder is of unknown origin. That table supplies the V and J calls and clone size; D and trimming were determined from the DNA. The sample records 100,000 or so clones, roughly 79% of which are singletons. The ten largest clones capture about 5% of the sample.

The cohort comprised around 690 healthy bone marrow donors. At the time of sampling, all cohort members were nominally healthy, though unrecorded immune exposures were likely present. The donor was CMV seronegative and belonged to the group of 350 or so seronegative cohort members. Every donor gave a peripheral blood sample, and the peripheral blood mononuclear cells from that sample were used for TCR beta sequencing. Genomic DNA extraction from the blood cell samples was performed with the Qiagen DNeasy Blood Extraction Kit. A word on this clone: Its antigen specificity is not known. Nothing much larger sits one base from this clone, and base qualities are not available.

This clonotype originated in a woman aged 40 to 50 in good health and CMV-seronegative. Sequencing input: PBMCs.

Here is the DNA: TGTGCCAGCAGCCTCCAGGGTACCACTGAAGCTTTCTTT. Its product reads: CASSLQGTTEAFF. Recombination linked TRBV7-9 to TRBJ1-1; the D gene is possibly TRBD1, with 5 bases matching. V lost 5 bases and J lost 4 bases; the stretch between them is 11 bases long. In the germline V gene (reference sequence), CDR1 corresponds to SEHNR and CDR2 to FQNEAQ. From its cysteine to its phenylalanine, the CDR3 spans 13 amino acids. The sequence is cut down to CDR3 DNA, 39 bases in frame from base 1.